Listed below are T cell receptor beta chains from one sample, sequenced in a study of T cell responses to AZD1222 COVID-19 vaccine. Sequencing used immunoSEQ multiplex PCR; TCRdb keeps in-frame clones, though not all of them. The data show roughly 200,000 clones, with just under 95% seen just once and around 1% held by the top ten. The material sequenced was peripheral blood, taken 28 days after the second dose of the MenACWY control vaccine. Receptors originate from an adult who received the MenACWY meningococcal vaccine as a control. Both conserved end residues are part of each CDR3. The order of the fields is CDR3 length, V gene, J gene, CDR3 protein.

>12|TRBV6-5|TRBJ1-4
CASSQGREKLFF
>14|TRBV19|TRBJ2-1
CASRGRGSYNEQFF
>12|TRBV19|TRBJ2-7
CASETATYEQYF
>14|TRBV6-2/TRBV6-3|TRBJ2-1
CASSYSFEGSEQFF
>15|TRBV5-1|TRBJ1-4
CASSLRVAGNEKLFF
>16|TRBV4-1|TRBJ1-1
CASSQDQGRTNTEAFF
>15|TRBV7-2|TRBJ2-3
CASSPPGGEGDTQYF
>15|TRBV7-7|TRBJ2-2
CASSPNRANTGELFF
>14|TRBV7-2|TRBJ1-5
CASSTGQPPQPQHF
>16|TRBV5-4|TRBJ1-2
CASSFPGQKSTMGYTF